One T cell receptor (beta chain) is described in this entry. When the RNA was reverse transcribed, random hexamers were used with an input of about 0.5 to 1 ug. TCRdb ran MiXCR on the immunoSEQ multiplex PCR reads and lists one entry per CDR3 protein. The sample carries approximately 120,000 distinct CDR3 sequences, about 90% recorded once. This CDR3 region has 15 residues. Germline V lookup: CDR1 SGHRS, CDR2 YFSETQ. The V and J ends lost 7 bases and 1 base respectively, with 16 bases between them. The record originates from a study of CD8 T cells in Susac syndrome. Sample: CD4+ T cells from PBMCs. The chain joins TRBV5-1 to TRBJ2-3; TRBD2 is a possible D gene (6 bases). The source is a human donor in good health. CDR3 sequence: CASDPSASGTDTQYF. DNA for the CDR3: TGCGCCAGCGACCCCTCGGCTAGCGGCACAGATACGCAGTATTTT.